The present entry profiles one T cell receptor beta chain with its context. In the library, unique molecular identifiers were attached to individual cDNA molecules. TCRdb re-analysed the RACE reads in MiXCR, keeping a single row per CDR3 protein. Altogether roughly 130,000 distinct CDR3 sequences are present, around 10% being singletons, with the ten largest covering under 2.5%. Time point in this sample: patch test 3, about 24 weeks after DPC sensitization. Treatment reported: therapeutic diphenylcyclopropenone sensitization with weekly scalp DPC. The J segment lost 4 bases and the V segment lost 3 bases, leaving 5 bases of the junction unmatched. Looked up from germline, CDR1 is ENHRY and CDR2 is SYGVKD. The CDR3 spans 15 residues. The source of the sample is a study of human T cells and chemical hapten exposure.

The receptor comes from a woman aged 45 to 65 with alopecia areata. Some clones in this sample may be carry-over from other donors' samples. The chain couples TRBV10-3 to TRBJ2-5; 10 bases align to TRBD2. The sequencing used whole blood, collected in connection with sensitization to the hapten diphenylcyclopropenone (DPC). CDR3 sequence: CAISDPSGGLETQYF. CDR3 in DNA: TGTGCCATCAGTGATCCTAGCGGGGGCCTAGAGACCCAGTACTTC.